The T cell receptor (beta chain) described here comes from a study of identical twins. The study, taken as a whole, reports: Weaker excess twin sharing was seen among beta out-of-frame sequences.

From the 5' RACE reads, TCRdb called clonotypes with MiXCR, one entry per CDR3 protein. The sample has some 600,000 distinct CDR3 sequences, under 8.5% seen once. Donors uniformly comprised healthy Caucasians. CDR1 is MDHEN, CDR2 SYDVKM, per germline. Trimming took 4 bases from V and 4 from J, leaving 13 bases between them. CDR3 length: 14 residues. This clonotype was picked up a small number of times. Its target is unknown. The sample was also linked to a second study, of yellow fever vaccine responses in identical twins. This second study notes: Reports say the vaccine T cell response in twins looked partly convergent and partly personalized.

The sequence derives from a woman aged 18-29 years in good health. Input material: PBMCs. The chain has TRBV28 and TRBJ2-5; the D is unclear. This CDR3 is CASSSRSTGETQYF. CDR3 nucleotide sequence: TGTGCCAGCAGTTCCAGGTCAACGGGAGAGACCCAGTACTTC.